This T cell receptor beta chain was captured in a study of CD8+CD57+ T cells in acquired aplastic anemia. At the level of the study: Yields of DNA that came from sorted CD4+ and CD8+ cells averaged roughly 3.3 ug.

The V gene end was trimmed by 4 bases and the J gene end by 4 bases; junction bases not matched to a gene: 7. CDR1 is SGHRS, CDR2 YFSETQ, per germline. This CDR3 has 16 residues. According to the study, genomic DNA was the template for TCR beta VDJ and CDR3 profiling. Via MiXCR, TCRdb re-called the reads, giving one row per CDR3 protein. Here the sample spans 74,000 or so distinct CDR3 sequences, approximately 50% being singletons. Remarks on this clonotype: The antigen is unknown.

General observations from the study: A set of 25 to 30 CD8+ CDR3 sequences was shared between patients and controls, and these sequences appeared highly expressed in patients.

The source material was sorted CD4+, CD8+, or CD8+CD57+ T cells (not recorded which) from PBMCs. This sequence joins TRBV5-1 and TRBJ2-2; 10 nucleotides align to TRBD1. The clonotype comes from a human donor in good health, serving as a control. This CDR3 reads CASSPTGGIGTGELFF. CDR3 DNA sequence: TGCGCCAGCAGCCCGACAGGGGGCATAGGCACCGGGGAGCTGTTTTTT.